A single sample is the source of the 30 T cell receptor beta chains below, sequenced in a study of cytomegalovirus exposure and HLA in healthy donors. The PCR contained 60 Vbeta and 13 Jbeta primers. Sequencing was performed with immunoSEQ multiplex PCR; in TCRdb, only in-frame clones are kept and a portion is missing. The table records roughly 120,000 clones, 76% of them present only once. Sample: PBMCs. The receptors stem from a woman aged 50 to 65 in good health and CMV-seropositive.

This clone appeared once. The rearrangement links TRBV28 to TRBJ1-5; D might be TRBD1 (6 bases). The CDR3 consists of 14 residues. In germline, CDR1 is MDHEN, CDR2 SYDVKM. Trimming removed 7 bases from V and 3 bases from J, with 13 bases in between. DNA for the CDR3: TGTGCCAGCATCACGGACAGCACCAATCAGCCCCAGCATTTT. Its protein is CASITDSTNQPQHF.

V and J are TRBV9 and TRBJ2-7, with a tentative D call TRBD1 (7 bases). Per the germline V gene, CDR1 is SGDLS and CDR2 is YYNGEE. The CDR3 has 15 amino acids. The ends were cut back, 0 bases at V and 1 base at J, with 11 bases in the middle. The CDR3 protein is CASSVDQGGSYEQYF. CDR3 sequence (DNA): TGTGCCAGCAGCGTAGACCAGGGGGGTTCCTACGAGCAGTACTTC.

About this clone itself: Other DNA variants within this sample encode the same CDR3. This chain connects TRBV2 to TRBJ2-7; 8 bases are a match to TRBD2. V trimming: 5 bases; J trimming: 0 bases; junction bases outside the gene matches: 3. CDR1 is SNHLY and CDR2 is FYNNEI in the germline V gene. This CDR3 spans 14 amino acids. The CDR3 spells CASSSGSLSYEQYF. CDR3 coding DNA: TGTGCCAGCAGTAGCGGGAGCCTCTCCTACGAGCAGTACTTC.

In its sample, this clone was seen once. The V and J genes are TRBV5-1 and TRBJ1-4; a possible D gene is TRBD1 (5 bases). The CDR3 has 16 residues. Germline assignment: CDR1 SGHRS and CDR2 YFSETQ. V was clipped by 4 bases and J by 7 bases, with 20 bases between them. The DNA for the CDR3 is TGCGCCAGCAGCCCCGGGGGGGGACCGGGTGGTGAAAAACTGTTTTTT. Protein: CASSPGGGPGGEKLFF.

The rearrangement joins TRBV2 to TRBJ2-7, with 9 bases that match TRBD1. Per germline, CDR1 SNHLY and CDR2 FYNNEI. This CDR3 is built from 14 residues. J gave up 2 bases and V 6 bases, and 5 bases lay outside the gene matches. CDR3 DNA sequence: TGTGCCAGCAGGAGGGACAGGGAGGCCTACGAGCAGTACTTC. Translation: CASRRDREAYEQYF.

This clone has just a few counts. The chain employs TRBV2 and TRBJ2-5; 15 bases fit TRBD2. Germline values: CDR1 SNHLY, CDR2 FYNNEI. With V trimmed by 8 bases and J by 5 bases, 6 bases remained unmatched. This CDR3 spans 15 amino acids. CDR3 region: CASGGLAGGKETQYF. DNA of the CDR3: TGTGCCAGCGGGGGACTAGCGGGGGGCAAGGAGACCCAGTACTTC. Drawing the rest from reference TRBV2 and TRBJ2-5, the complete variable domain is EPEVTQTPSHQVTQMGQEVILRCVPISNHLYFYWYRQILGQKVEFLVSFYNNEISEKSEIFDDQFSVERPDGSNFTLKIRSTKLEDSAMYFCASGGLAGGKETQYFGPGTRLLVL.

Only one count was recorded for this clone. This rearrangement joins TRBV4-3 to TRBJ2-3; D ambiguous. The CDR3 runs 14 residues. V was cut by 4 bases and J by 5 bases, with 13 bases left in between. The V gene's germline CDR1 is LGHNA and CDR2 YSLEER. The CDR3 DNA is TGCGCCAGCAGCCCACGGGTTTTGAGAGATACGCAGTATTTT. It codes for CASSPRVLRDTQYF.

The gene calls are TRBV9 and TRBJ2-2; D perhaps matches TRBD2 (5 bases). This CDR3 is 15 amino acids long. V was shortened by 4 bases and J by 5 bases, with 15 bases between the two germline ends. Germline V CDR1 and CDR2: SGDLS, YYNGEE. CDR3 loop: CASSPRTGGTGELFF. In DNA, the CDR3 is TGTGCCAGCAGCCCTAGGACTGGCGGGACCGGGGAGCTGTTTTTT.

This sequence joins TRBV5-1 and TRBJ1-5; 9 bases fit TRBD1. The ends lost 3 bases at V and 9 bases at J; junction bases unmatched: 7. Germline assignment: CDR1 SGHRS and CDR2 YFSETQ. The CDR3 has 14 amino acids. The CDR3 coding sequence is TGCGCCAGCAGCTCTGGACAGGGGAACGGGCCCCAGCATTTT. Translated, it gives CASSSGQGNGPQHF.

V usage is TRBV11-2 and J usage is TRBJ2-5; D gene unclear. V was shortened by 5 bases and J by 2 bases, with 3 bases between the two germline ends. The CDR3 is 11 residues long. Germline V gene data show CDR1 as SGHAT and CDR2 as FQNNGV. CDR3 loop: CASSLQETQYF. Written as DNA, the CDR3 is TGTGCCAGCAGCCTGCAAGAGACCCAGTACTTC. Using reference TRBV11-2 and TRBJ2-5 for the parts outside the CDR3, the full variable domain is EAGVAQSPRYKIIEKRQSVAFWCNPISGHATLYWYQQILGQGPKLLIQFQNNGVVDDSQLPKDRFSAERLKGVDSTLKIQPAKLEDSAVYLCASSLQETQYFGPGTRLLVL.

The rearrangement joins TRBV5-1 to TRBJ2-1, with D maybe TRBD2 (6 bases). Germline V gene lookup returns CDR1 SGHRS and CDR2 YFSETQ. V lost 5 bases, J lost 6 bases, and 21 bases lay in between. This CDR3 is built from 16 residues. The CDR3 sequence: CASSRQRGGAFNEQFF. The CDR3 region has the DNA TGCGCCAGCAGTCGTCAAAGAGGAGGGGCTTTCAATGAGCAGTTCTTC.

The chain employs TRBV19 and TRBJ2-5; 9 nucleotides align to TRBD2. Germline trimming cut 7 bases from V and 3 bases from J; bases unmatched to any gene: 3. Germline V gives CDR1 LNHDA, CDR2 SQIVND (reference sequence). CDR3 length equals 13 residues. The DNA of the CDR3 is TGTGCCAGTAAACCTAGCGGGGAAGAGACCCAGTACTTC. Translating it yields CASKPSGEETQYF.

A few counts support this clone. The rearrangement uses TRBV6-1 and TRBJ2-7, with 11 bases fitting TRBD1. The CDR3 contains 15 residues. V shed 5 bases, J shed 3 bases, and the junction held 6 bases outside the gene matches. CDR1 MNHNS and CDR2 SASEGT come from the germline V gene. The CDR3 loop is CASSSPGQGVYEQYF. The CDR3, as DNA: TGTGCCAGCAGTTCACCGGGACAGGGGGTCTACGAGCAGTACTTC.

This chain joins TRBV7-2 and TRBJ2-2; a possible D gene is TRBD1 (6 bases). The CDR3 runs to 15 residues. Looked up from germline, CDR1 is SGHTA and CDR2 is FQGNSA. V was pared by 3 bases and J by 3 bases, with 11 bases between. The CDR3 DNA sequence: TGTGCCAGCAGCTTTGGGGGCGCAGACACCGGGGAGCTGTTTTTT. Its protein product is CASSFGGADTGELFF.

The J gene is TRBJ1-2, the V gene TRBV4-1; D is perhaps TRBD1 (5 bases). Deletions cut 2 bases from V and 8 bases from J, with 21 bases between. Germline CDR1 is MGHRA and CDR2 is YSYEKL. CDR3 length: 16 residues. CDR3 in amino acids: CASSQPLRGTLAGYTF. The DNA for the CDR3 is TGCGCCAGCAGCCAACCATTGCGGGGGACCCTAGCCGGCTACACCTTC.

There are a few counts of this clone. The V call is TRBV18, the J call TRBJ1-1, with D tentatively TRBD1 (5 bases). The CDR3 contains 15 residues. V shed 8 bases and J shed 5 bases, with 21 bases lying between them. Germline CDR1 KGHSH, CDR2 LQKENI. The CDR3 region is CASGAGLGKGTEAFF. As DNA, the CDR3 is TGTGCCAGCGGGGCAGGGCTGGGAAAGGGGACTGAAGCTTTCTTT.

This clone has a single count. The chain recombines TRBV7-9 with TRBJ1-4; tentatively, D is TRBD1 (6 bases). Trimming left V 3 bases short and J 2 bases short, with 7 bases between. Looked up from germline, CDR1 is SEHNR and CDR2 is FQNEAQ (reference sequence). There are 14 residues in the CDR3. This CDR3 is CASSLGATNEKLFF. The DNA of the CDR3 is TGTGCCAGCAGCTTGGGGGCGACTAATGAAAAACTGTTTTTT.

This clone appeared a few times. This chain joins TRBV18 and TRBJ2-1; a possible D gene is TRBD2 (6 bases). Germline V lookup: CDR1 KGHSH, CDR2 LQKENI. Trimming removed 7 bases at V and 1 base at J, with 11 bases between. This CDR3 is built from 14 residues. In nucleotides, the CDR3 is TGTGCCAGCTTTCCTAGCGCTTCCTACAATGAGCAGTTCTTC. Translation: CASFPSASYNEQFF.

The chain uses TRBV5-4 and TRBJ1-1, with no clear D. The germline V gene has CDR1 SGHNT and CDR2 YYREEE (reference sequence). V was clipped by 6 bases and J by 2 bases, with 14 bases between them. The CDR3 is 14 amino acids. The CDR3 region is CASTPRGRNTEAFF. The DNA for the CDR3 is TGTGCCAGCACCCCTCGTGGGCGAAACACTGAAGCTTTCTTT.

The gene calls are TRBV10-1 and TRBJ2-7; D may be TRBD2 (5 bases). Germline lookup yields CDR1 WNHNN and CDR2 SYGVQD (reference sequence). V gave up 10 bases and J gave up 6 bases, with 19 bases separating them. The CDR3 is 13 residues long. The CDR3 is CATPDSQALEQYF. The CDR3, as DNA: TGCGCCACCCCGGACTCCCAGGCGCTCGAGCAGTACTTC.

The CDR3 loop reads CASSLGTSGRIYEQYF. The CDR3 bases are TGTGCCAGCAGCTTAGGGACTAGCGGGAGGATTTACGAGCAGTACTTC. V and J are TRBV7-2 and TRBJ2-7; 14 nucleotides match TRBD2. The CDR3 length is 16 residues. Trimming cost V 1 base and J 4 bases; bases outside gene matches: 3. Germline CDR1 reads SGHTA; CDR2 reads FQGNSA.

The chain recombines TRBV7-3 with TRBJ2-1; the D gene is possibly TRBD2 (6 bases). The CDR3 has 15 amino acids. V was clipped by 2 bases and J by 6 bases, with 14 bases between them. Germline V gene data show CDR1 as SGHTA and CDR2 as FQGTGA. CDR3 region: CASSLAGGGSNEQFF. The CDR3 DNA reads as TGTGCCAGCAGCTTAGCCGGGGGAGGCTCCAATGAGCAGTTCTTC.

The rearrangement joins TRBV7-2 to TRBJ2-2; D not certain. The germline CDR1 and CDR2 sequences are SGHTA and FQGNSA. Trimming cost V 3 bases and J 1 base, with 6 bases left between them. The CDR3 is 14 residues long. The CDR3 region is CASSLLRNTGELFF. The CDR3 DNA follows: TGTGCCAGCAGCTTGTTGAGGAACACCGGGGAGCTGTTTTTT.

This clone was found once. The chain employs TRBV2 and TRBJ1-4, with D possibly being TRBD1 (5 bases). The V end lost 3 bases, the J end lost 7 bases, and 12 bases lay between the germline ends. Germline V lookup: CDR1 SNHLY, CDR2 FYNNEI. The CDR3 contains 14 residues. The CDR3 DNA follows: TGTGCCAGCAGTGACTGGGGGGGAACTGAAAAACTGTTTTTT. Its translation: CASSDWGGTEKLFF.

This chain links TRBV5-3 with TRBJ2-3; 12 bases map to TRBD2. TRBV5-3 is assigned to the ORF class and has an uncertain function. Losses at the gene ends were 5 bases for V and 5 bases for J; bases not matched to a gene: 9. CDR3 size: 16 residues. The CDR3, as DNA: TGTGCCAGAAGGCCCCGACTAGCGGGGGTGGAAGATACGCAGTATTTT. Its protein is CARRPRLAGVEDTQYF.

In this sample, this clone turned up once. This chain links TRBV19 with TRBJ1-1; 9 nucleotides match TRBD1. Trimming removed 3 bases from V and 5 bases from J; junction bases left unmatched: 7. This CDR3 has 15 amino acids. CDR1 is LNHDA and CDR2 is SQIVND in the germline V gene (reference sequence). The CDR3 loop reads CASSMDRGGGTEAFF. The CDR3 DNA sequence: TGTGCCAGTAGTATGGACAGGGGTGGGGGGACTGAAGCTTTCTTT.

There are a few counts of this clone. V is TRBV5-4 and J is TRBJ1-6; D uncertain. V lost 4 bases and J lost 11, with 22 bases in between. The CDR3 runs 16 residues. CDR1 and CDR2 (germline): SGHNT, YYREEE (reference sequence). DNA of the CDR3: TGTGCCAGCAGCCCTGGAGTATTCGACCGGGTTGCACCCCTCCACTTT. Encoded protein: CASSPGVFDRVAPLHF. Variable domain in full (rest from reference TRBV5-4 and TRBJ1-6): ETGVTQSPTHLIKTRGQQVTLRCSSQSGHNTVSWYQQALGQGPQFIFQYYREEENGRGNFPPRFSGLQFPNYSSELNVNALELDDSALYLCASSPGVFDRVAPLHFGNGTRLTVT.

This chain links TRBV18 with TRBJ1-6; D unclear. The CDR3 length is 15 residues. The germline V and J ends were trimmed by 3 bases and 9 bases, with 15 bases remaining between them. The V gene's germline CDR1 is KGHSH and CDR2 LQKENI. CDR3 sequence (DNA): TGTGCCAGCTCACCGCTACCGATAGAAACTTCACCCCTCCACTTT. The encoded protein is CASSPLPIETSPLHF. Using reference TRBV18 and TRBJ1-6 for the parts outside the CDR3, the full variable domain is NAGVMQNPRHLVRRRGQEARLRCSPMKGHSHVYWYRQLPEEGLKFMVYLQKENIIDESGMPKERFSAEFPKEGPSILRIQQVVRGDSAAYFCASSPLPIETSPLHFGNGTRLTVT.

Written as DNA, the CDR3 is TGTGCCATCAGTGAGTCCCTAGCGGGGGAGACCCAGTACTTC. Its protein product is CAISESLAGETQYF. The V call is TRBV10-3, the J call TRBJ2-5, with 9 bases that match TRBD2. V lost 0 bases to trimming and J lost 5 bases; unmatched junction nucleotides: 1. Germline lookup yields CDR1 ENHRY and CDR2 SYGVKD. This CDR3 spans 14 amino acids.

The rearrangement links TRBV7-9 to TRBJ2-7; D unclear. Per the germline V gene, CDR1 is SEHNR and CDR2 is FQNEAQ (reference sequence). The length of the CDR3 is 14 residues. The V end was cut by 1 base, the J end by 2 bases, with 9 bases between. The chain's CDR3 is CASSLGQEAYEQYF. The DNA for the CDR3 is TGTGCCAGCAGCTTAGGGCAGGAAGCCTACGAGCAGTACTTC.